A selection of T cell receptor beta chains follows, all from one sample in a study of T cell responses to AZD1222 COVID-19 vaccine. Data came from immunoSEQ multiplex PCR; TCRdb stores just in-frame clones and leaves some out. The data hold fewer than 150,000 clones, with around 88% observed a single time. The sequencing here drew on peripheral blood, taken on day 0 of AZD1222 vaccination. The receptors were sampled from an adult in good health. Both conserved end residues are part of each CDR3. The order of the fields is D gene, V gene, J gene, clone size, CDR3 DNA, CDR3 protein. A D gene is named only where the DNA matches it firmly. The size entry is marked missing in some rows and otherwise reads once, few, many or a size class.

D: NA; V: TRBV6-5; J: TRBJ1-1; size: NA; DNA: TGTGCCAGCAGTCTCAGGGTGGGGCGGAACACTGAAGCTTTCTTT; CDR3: CASSLRVGRNTEAFF
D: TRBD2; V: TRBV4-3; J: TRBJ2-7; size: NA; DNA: TGCGCCAGCAGCCAAGATGGAGCGGGGGGGGCTTACGAGCAGTACTTC; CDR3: CASSQDGAGGAYEQYF
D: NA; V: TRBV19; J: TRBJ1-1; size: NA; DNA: TGTGCCAGTAGTACCCGGAGGTCCTCAACGATCACTGAAGCTTTCTTT; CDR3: CASSTRRSSTITEAFF
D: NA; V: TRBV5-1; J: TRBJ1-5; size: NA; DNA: TGCGCCAGCAGCTTGAGTTGGAATCAGCCCCAGCATTTT; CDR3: CASSLSWNQPQHF
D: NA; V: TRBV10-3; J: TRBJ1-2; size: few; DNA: TGTGCCATCAGTGAGATTATGGCTGGGCCGGCAAATGGCTACACCTTC; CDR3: CAISEIMAGPANGYTF
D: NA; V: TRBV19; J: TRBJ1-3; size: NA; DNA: TGTGCCAGTAGTATCGGCTCCGAGGGGCCCGGTGTTGGAAACACCATATATTTT; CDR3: CASSIGSEGPGVGNTIYF
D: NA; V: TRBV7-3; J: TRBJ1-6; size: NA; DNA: TGTGCCAGCAGCTCCACGGGGGGTAATTCACCCCTCCACTTT; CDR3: CASSSTGGNSPLHF
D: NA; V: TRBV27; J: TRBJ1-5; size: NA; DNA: TGTGCCAGCAGTTCATCACAGTATAGCAATCAGCCCCAGCATTTT; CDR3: CASSSSQYSNQPQHF
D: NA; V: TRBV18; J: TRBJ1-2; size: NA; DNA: TGTGCCAGCTCACCACCAGGCGCACTAGAAGAATATGGCTACACCTTC; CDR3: CASSPPGALEEYGYTF
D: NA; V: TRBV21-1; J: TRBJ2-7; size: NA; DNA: TGTGCCAGCAGCAATGAGGGCAGGGACTACGAGCAGTACTTC; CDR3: CASSNEGRDYEQYF
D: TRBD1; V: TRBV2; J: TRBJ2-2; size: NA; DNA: TGTGCCAGCAGCGGACAGGGCGTCTGGGACACCGGGGAGCTGTTTTTT; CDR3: CASSGQGVWDTGELFF
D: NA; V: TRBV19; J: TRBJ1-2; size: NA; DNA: TGTGCCAGTAGTAGCGGGTGGCACTATGGCTACACCTTC; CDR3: CASSSGWHYGYTF
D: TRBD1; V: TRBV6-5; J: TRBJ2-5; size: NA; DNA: TGTGCCAGCAGTTACTTTGGGACAGGGGTGGAGACCCAGTACTTC; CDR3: CASSYFGTGVETQYF
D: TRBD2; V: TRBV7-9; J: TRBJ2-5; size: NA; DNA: TGTGCCAGCAGCGACCCGACTAGCGGCCAAGAGACCCAGTACTTC; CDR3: CASSDPTSGQETQYF
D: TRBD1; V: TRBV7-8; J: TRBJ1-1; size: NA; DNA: TGTGCCAGCAGCGAAATGACAGGGGCCCTACCCGAAGCTTTCTTT; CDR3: CASSEMTGALPEAFF
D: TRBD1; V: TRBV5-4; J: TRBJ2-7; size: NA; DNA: TGTGCCAGCAGCTTGGATGGGACAGGGGGACACGAGCAGTACTTC; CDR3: CASSLDGTGGHEQYF
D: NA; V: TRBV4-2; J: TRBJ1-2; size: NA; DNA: TGTGCCAGCAGCCAAGATCGGCTCTATGGCTACACCTTC; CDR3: CASSQDRLYGYTF
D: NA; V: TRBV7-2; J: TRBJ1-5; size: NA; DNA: TGTGCCAGCACCTCCGGGGGCAATCAGCCCCAGCATTTT; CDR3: CASTSGGNQPQHF
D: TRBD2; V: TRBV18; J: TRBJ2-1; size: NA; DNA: TGTGCCAGCTCACCGGAGCTAGCGGCCTTATACAATGAGCAGTTCTTC; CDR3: CASSPELAALYNEQFF
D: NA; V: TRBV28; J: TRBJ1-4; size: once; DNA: TGTGCCAGCACCCCTAGTTCATTCGGGGCTGAAAAACTGTTTTTT; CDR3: CASTPSSFGAEKLFF
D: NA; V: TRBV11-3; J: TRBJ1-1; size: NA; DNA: TGTGCCAGCAGCTTAGGTTCTGCTAACACTGAAGCTTTCTTT; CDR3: CASSLGSANTEAFF
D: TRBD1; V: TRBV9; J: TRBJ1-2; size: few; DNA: TGTGCCAGCAGCGTAGGGACAGGGGATGGCTACACCTTC; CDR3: CASSVGTGDGYTF
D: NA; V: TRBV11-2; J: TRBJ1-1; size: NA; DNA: TGTGCCAGCAGCTTAGATGGGGCAGGGTTCGATGAAGCTTTCTTT; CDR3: CASSLDGAGFDEAFF
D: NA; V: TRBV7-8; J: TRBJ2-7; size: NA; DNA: TGTGCCAGCAGCTTAGAAATAGGTTACGAGCAGTACTTC; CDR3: CASSLEIGYEQYF
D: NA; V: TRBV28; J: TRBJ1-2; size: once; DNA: TGTGCCAGCAGTACGGACAGATTCGGGGGCTACACCTTC; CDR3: CASSTDRFGGYTF
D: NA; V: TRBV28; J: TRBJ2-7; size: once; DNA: TGTGCCAGCAGTTTTTTGGAAGGAAGCCAGTACTTC; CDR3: CASSFLEGSQYF